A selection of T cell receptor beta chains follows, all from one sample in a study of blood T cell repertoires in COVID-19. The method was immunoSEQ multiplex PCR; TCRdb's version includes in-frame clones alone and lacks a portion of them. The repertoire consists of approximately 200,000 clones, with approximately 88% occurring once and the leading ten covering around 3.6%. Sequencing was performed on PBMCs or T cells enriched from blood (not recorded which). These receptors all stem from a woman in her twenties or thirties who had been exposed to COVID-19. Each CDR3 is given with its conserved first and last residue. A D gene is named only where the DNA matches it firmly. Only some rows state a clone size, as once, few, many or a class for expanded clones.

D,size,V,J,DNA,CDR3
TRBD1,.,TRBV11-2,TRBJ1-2,TGTGCCAGCAGCCATGGGACAGAACCGTATGGCTACACCTTC,CASSHGTEPYGYTF
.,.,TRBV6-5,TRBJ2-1,TGTGCCAGCAGTCTATTAGGGGGTGAGCAGTTCTTC,CASSLLGGEQFF
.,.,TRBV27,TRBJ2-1,TGTGCCAGCAGTTTCGGAGTGACCTACAATGAGCAGTTCTTC,CASSFGVTYNEQFF
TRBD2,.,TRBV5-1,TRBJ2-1,TGCGCCAGCAGCTTGGGGGACTACTCATACAATGAGCAGTTCTTC,CASSLGDYSYNEQFF
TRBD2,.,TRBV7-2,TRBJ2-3,TGTGCCAGCAGCTCGGGACTAGCAGACACAGATACGCAGTATTTT,CASSSGLADTDTQYF
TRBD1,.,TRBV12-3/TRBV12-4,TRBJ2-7,TGTGCCAGCAGCTTAGACAGGGGTAACGAGCAGTACTTC,CASSLDRGNEQYF
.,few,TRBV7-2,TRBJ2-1,TGTGCCAGCAGTACTAGCTCCTACAATGAGCAGTTCTTC,CASSTSSYNEQFF
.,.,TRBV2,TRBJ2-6,TGTGCCAGCAGTGTTGCGCGATACTCTGGGGCCAACGTCCTGACTTTC,CASSVARYSGANVLTF
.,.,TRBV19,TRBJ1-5,TGTGCCAGTAGTATCTTGGACAGAGCTCAGCCCCAGCATTTT,CASSILDRAQPQHF
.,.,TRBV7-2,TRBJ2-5,TGTGCCAGCAGCTTAGAAGGTTCAGGACAAGAGACCCAGTACTTC,CASSLEGSGQETQYF
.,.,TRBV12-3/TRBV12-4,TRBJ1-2,TGTGCCAGCAGCGTAACCGGGGGACGTGGCTACACCTTC,CASSVTGGRGYTF
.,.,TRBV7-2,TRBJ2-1,TGTGCCAGCAGCCTTAGCGGCCGCGGGCTGCAGTTCTTC,CASSLSGRGLQFF
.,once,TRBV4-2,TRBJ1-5,TGTGCCAGCAGCCAAGGTGGCTCCAATCAGCCCCAGCATTTT,CASSQGGSNQPQHF
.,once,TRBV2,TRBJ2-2,TGTGCCAGCAGAACACAGGGTACGGCCGGGGAGCTGTTTTTT,CASRTQGTAGELFF
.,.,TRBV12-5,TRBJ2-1,TGTGCTAGTGGTTTGTTCCACCTAATATACAATGAGCAGTTCTTC,CASGLFHLIYNEQFF
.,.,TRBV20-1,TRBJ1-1,TGCAGTGCCGGAGGAGACACTGAAGCTTTCTTT,CSAGGDTEAFF
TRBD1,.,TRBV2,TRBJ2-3,TGTGCCAGCATGACAGGGGTGACAGATACGCAGTATTTT,CASMTGVTDTQYF